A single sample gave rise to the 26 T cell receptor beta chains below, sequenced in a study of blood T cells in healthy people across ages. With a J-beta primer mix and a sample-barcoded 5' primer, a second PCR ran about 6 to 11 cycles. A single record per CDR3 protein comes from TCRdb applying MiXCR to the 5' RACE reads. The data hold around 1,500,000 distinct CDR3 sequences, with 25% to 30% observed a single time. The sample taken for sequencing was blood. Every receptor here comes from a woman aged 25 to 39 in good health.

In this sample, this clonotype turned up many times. CDR3 sequence reads: CASSTGTVSSYNEQFF. CDR3 sequence (DNA): TGTGCCAGCAGCACGGGGACCGTTAGCTCCTACAATGAGCAGTTCTTC. This sequence joins TRBV11-2 and TRBJ2-1; D is perhaps TRBD1 or TRBD2 (5 bases each). The CDR3 has 16 amino acids. Per the germline V gene, CDR1 is SGHAT and CDR2 is FQNNGV. Trimming cost V 5 bases and J 0 bases, with 14 bases left between them.

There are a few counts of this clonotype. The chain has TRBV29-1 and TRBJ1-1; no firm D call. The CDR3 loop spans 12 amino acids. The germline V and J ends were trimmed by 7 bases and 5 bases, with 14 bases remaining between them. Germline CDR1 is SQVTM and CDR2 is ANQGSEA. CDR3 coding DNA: TGCAGCGCCGGAATCGGTTGGACTGAAGCTTTCTTT. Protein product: CSAGIGWTEAFF.

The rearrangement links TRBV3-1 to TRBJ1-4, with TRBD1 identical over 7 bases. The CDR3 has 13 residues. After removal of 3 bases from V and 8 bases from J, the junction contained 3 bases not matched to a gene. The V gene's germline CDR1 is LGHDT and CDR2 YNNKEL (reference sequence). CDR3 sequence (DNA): TGTGCCAGCAGCCACGGGACAGCCGAAAAACTGTTTTTT. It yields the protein CASSHGTAEKLFF.

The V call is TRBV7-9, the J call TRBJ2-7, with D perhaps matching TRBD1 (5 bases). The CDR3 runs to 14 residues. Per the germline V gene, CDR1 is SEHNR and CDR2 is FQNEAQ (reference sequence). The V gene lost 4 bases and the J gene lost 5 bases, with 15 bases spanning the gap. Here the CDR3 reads CASSSWTVGDEQYF. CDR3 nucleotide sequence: TGTGCCAGCAGCTCCTGGACCGTAGGGGACGAGCAGTACTTC.

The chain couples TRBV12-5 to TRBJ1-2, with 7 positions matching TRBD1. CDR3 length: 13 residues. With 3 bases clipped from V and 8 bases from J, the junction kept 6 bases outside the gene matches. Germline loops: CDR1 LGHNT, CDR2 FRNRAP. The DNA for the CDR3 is TGTGCTAGTGGTTTACGACAGGGAGGAGGCTACACCTTC. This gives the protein CASGLRQGGGYTF.

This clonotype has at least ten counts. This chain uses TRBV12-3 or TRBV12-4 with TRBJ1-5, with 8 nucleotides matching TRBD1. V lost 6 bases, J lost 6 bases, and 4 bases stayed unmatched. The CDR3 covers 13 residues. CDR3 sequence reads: CASSRDRGQPQHF. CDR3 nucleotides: TGTGCCAGCAGCCGCGACAGGGGTCAGCCCCAGCATTTT.

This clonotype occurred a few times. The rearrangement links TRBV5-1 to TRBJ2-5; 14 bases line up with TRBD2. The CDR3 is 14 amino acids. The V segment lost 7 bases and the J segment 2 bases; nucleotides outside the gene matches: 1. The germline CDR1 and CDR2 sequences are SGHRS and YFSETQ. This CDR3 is CASGTSGSQETQYF. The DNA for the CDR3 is TGCGCCAGCGGGACTAGCGGGAGTCAAGAGACCCAGTACTTC.

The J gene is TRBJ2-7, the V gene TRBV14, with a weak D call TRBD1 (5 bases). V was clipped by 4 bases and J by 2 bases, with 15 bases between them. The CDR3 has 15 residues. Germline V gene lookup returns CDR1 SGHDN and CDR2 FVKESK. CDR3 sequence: CASSPSTAGTYEQYF. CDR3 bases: TGTGCCAGCAGCCCTTCAACCGCAGGGACCTACGAGCAGTACTTC.

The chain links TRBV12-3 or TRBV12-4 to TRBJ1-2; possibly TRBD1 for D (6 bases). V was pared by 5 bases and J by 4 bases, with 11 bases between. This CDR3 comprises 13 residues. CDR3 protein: CASSEGTSYGYTF. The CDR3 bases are TGTGCCAGCAGTGAGGGGACAAGCTATGGCTACACCTTC.

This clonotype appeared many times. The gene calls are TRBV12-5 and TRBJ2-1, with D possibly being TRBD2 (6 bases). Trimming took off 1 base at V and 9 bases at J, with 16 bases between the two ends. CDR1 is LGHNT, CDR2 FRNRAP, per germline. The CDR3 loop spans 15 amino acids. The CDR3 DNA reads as TGTGCTAGTGGTTTGGAGGGTGGTGGGCGGGGTGAGCAGTTCTTC. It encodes CASGLEGGGRGEQFF.

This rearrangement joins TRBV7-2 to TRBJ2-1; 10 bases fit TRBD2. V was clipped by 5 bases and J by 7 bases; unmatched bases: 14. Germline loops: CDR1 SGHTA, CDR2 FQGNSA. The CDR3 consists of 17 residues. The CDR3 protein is CASSESLAGVKRNEQFF. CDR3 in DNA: TGTGCCAGCAGCGAATCGCTAGCGGGAGTTAAACGGAATGAGCAGTTCTTC.

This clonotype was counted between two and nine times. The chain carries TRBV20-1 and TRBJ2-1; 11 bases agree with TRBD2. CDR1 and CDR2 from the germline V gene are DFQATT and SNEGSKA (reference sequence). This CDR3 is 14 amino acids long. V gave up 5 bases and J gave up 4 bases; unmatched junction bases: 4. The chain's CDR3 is CSAGGLAEYNEQFF. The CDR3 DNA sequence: TGCAGTGCTGGGGGACTAGCGGAATACAATGAGCAGTTCTTC.

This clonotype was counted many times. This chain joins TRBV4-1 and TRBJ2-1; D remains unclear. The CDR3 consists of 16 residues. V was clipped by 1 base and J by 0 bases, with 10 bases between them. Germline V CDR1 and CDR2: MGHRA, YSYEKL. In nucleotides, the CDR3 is TGCGCCAGCAGCCAAGGCGGCCGAAGCTCCTACAATGAGCAGTTCTTC. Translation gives CASSQGGRSSYNEQFF.

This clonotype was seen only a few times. The CDR3 loop reads CASSYGQGSQETQYF. CDR3 DNA sequence: TGCGCCAGCAGCTACGGACAGGGAAGTCAAGAGACCCAGTACTTC. J is TRBJ2-5 and V is TRBV5-1; 8 positions match TRBD1. The trim removed 3 bases at V and 2 bases at J, leaving 6 bases unmatched. Germline V CDR1 and CDR2: SGHRS, YFSETQ. CDR3 length: 15 residues. Full variable domain (outside the CDR3, taken from reference TRBV5-1 and TRBJ2-5): KAGVTQTPRYLIKTRGQQVTLSCSPISGHRSVSWYQQTPGQGLQFLFEYFSETQRNKGNFPGRFSGRQFSNSRSEMNVSTLELGDSALYLCASSYGQGSQETQYFGPGTRLLVL.

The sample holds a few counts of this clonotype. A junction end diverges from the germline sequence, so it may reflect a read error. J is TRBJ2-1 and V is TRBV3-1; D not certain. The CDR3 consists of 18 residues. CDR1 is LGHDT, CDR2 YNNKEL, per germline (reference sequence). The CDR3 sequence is CAGSQARGPPSSYNEQFF. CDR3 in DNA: TGTGCCGGCAGCCAAGCCCGAGGTCCACCCAGCTCCTACAATGAGCAGTTCTTC.

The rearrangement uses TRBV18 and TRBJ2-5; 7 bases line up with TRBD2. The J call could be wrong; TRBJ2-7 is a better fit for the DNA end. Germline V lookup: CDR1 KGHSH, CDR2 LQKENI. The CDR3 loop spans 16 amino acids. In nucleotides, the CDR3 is TGTGCCAGCTCGGCCGCGGGACTAACCGGGGAGGACGAGCAGTACTTC. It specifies CASSAAGLTGEDEQYF.

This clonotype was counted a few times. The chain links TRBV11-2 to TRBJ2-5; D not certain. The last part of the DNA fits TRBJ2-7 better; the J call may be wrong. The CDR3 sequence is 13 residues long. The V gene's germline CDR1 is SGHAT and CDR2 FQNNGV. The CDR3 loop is CASSLTVRNEQYF. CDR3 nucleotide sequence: TGTGCCAGCAGCTTAACTGTCAGGAACGAGCAGTACTTC.

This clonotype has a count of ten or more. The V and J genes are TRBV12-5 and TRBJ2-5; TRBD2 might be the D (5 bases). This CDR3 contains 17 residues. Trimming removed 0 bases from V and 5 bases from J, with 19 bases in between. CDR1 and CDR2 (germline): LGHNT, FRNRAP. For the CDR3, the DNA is TGTGCTAGTGGTTTGGTATCGGGTCCGGAGGTCGCGGAGACCCAGTACTTC. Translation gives CASGLVSGPEVAETQYF.

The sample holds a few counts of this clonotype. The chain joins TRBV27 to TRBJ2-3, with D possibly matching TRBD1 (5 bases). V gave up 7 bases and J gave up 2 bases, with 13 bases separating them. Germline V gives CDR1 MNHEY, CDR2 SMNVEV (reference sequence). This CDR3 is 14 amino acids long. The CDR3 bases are TGTGCCAGCATGCAGGGAATCTACACAGATACGCAGTATTTT. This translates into CASMQGIYTDTQYF.

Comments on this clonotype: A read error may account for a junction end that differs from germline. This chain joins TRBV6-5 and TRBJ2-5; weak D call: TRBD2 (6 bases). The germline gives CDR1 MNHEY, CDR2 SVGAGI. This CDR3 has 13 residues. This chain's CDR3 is CANSRRGQETQYF. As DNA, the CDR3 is TGTGCCAACAGTAGGCGGGGACAAGAGACCCAGTACTTC.

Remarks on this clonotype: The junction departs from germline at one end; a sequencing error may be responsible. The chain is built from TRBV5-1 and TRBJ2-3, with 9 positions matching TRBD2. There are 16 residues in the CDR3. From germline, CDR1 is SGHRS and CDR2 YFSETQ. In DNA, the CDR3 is TGCGCCGGCAGCTTCCGAGCGGGAGGTGGTGCGGATACGCAGTATTTT. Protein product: CAGSFRAGGGADTQYF.

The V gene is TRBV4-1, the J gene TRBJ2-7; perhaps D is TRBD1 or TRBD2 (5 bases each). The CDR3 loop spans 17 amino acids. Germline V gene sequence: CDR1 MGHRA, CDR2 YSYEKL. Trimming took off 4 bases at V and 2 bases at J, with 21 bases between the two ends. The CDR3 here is CASSLTDLRDLTYEQYF. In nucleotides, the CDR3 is TGCGCCAGCAGCCTTACAGACCTCCGGGACCTTACCTACGAGCAGTACTTC.

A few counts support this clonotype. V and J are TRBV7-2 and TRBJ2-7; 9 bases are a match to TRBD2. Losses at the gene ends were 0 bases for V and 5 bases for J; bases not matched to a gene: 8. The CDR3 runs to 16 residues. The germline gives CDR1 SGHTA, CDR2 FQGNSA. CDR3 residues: CASSLALSSGIDEQYF. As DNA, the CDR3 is TGTGCCAGCAGCTTAGCGCTGTCTAGCGGGATCGACGAGCAGTACTTC.

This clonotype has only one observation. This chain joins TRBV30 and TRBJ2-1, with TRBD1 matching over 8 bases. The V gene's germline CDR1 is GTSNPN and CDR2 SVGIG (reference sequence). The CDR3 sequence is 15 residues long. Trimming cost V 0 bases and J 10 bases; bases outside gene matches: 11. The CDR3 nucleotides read TGTGCCTGGAGTGTAACAGGGGGGAGTCCCTACGAGCAGTTCTTC. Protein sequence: CAWSVTGGSPYEQFF.

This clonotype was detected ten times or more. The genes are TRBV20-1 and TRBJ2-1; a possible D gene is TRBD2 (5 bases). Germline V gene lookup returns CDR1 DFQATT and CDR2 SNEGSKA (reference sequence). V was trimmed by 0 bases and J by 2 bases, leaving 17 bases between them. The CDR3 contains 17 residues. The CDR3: CSARDPDFHRAYNEQFF. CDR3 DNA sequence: TGCAGTGCTAGAGATCCGGACTTCCACAGAGCCTACAATGAGCAGTTCTTC.

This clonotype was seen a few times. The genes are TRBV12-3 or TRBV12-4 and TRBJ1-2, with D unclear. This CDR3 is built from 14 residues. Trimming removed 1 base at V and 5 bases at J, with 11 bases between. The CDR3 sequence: CASSLGLGLYGYTF. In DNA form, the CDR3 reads TGTGCCAGCAGTTTAGGGCTCGGACTGTATGGCTACACCTTC.